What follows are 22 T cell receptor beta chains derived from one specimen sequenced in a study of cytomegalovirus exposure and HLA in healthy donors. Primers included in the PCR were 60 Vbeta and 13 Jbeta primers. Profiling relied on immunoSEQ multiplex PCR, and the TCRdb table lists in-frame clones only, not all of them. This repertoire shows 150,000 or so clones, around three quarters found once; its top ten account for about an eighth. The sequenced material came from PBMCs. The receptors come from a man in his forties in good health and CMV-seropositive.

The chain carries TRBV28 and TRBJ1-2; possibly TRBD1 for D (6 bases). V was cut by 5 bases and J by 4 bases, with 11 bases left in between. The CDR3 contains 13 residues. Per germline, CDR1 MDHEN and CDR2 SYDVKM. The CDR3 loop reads CASSLTGTYGYTF. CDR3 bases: TGTGCCAGCAGTCTAACAGGGACCTATGGCTACACCTTC.

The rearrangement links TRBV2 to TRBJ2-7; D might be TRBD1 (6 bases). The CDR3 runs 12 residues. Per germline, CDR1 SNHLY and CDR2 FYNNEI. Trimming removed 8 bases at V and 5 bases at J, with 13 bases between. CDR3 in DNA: TGTGCCAGCGGGGGCCGTAGGAACGAGCAGTACTTC. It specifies CASGGRRNEQYF.

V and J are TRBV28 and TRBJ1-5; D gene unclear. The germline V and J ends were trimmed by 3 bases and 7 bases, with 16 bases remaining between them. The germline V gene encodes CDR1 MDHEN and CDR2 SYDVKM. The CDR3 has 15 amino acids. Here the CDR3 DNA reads TGTGCCAGCAGTTTTAAGAGAGGGAGCCGGCAGCCCCAGCATTTT. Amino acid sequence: CASSFKRGSRQPQHF.

The CDR3 is CATAGTVNTIYF. CDR3 DNA sequence: TGTGCCACAGCCGGGACTGTAAACACCATATATTTT. The chain links TRBV11-2 to TRBJ1-3; D may be TRBD1 (5 bases). Trimming shortened V by 10 bases and J by 6 bases, and 13 bases separated the two germline ends. Germline V gives CDR1 SGHAT, CDR2 FQNNGV. The CDR3 length is 12 residues.

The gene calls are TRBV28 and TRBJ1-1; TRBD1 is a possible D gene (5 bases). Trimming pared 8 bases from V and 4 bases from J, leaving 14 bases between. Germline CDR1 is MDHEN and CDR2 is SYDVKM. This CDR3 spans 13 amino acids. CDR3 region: CASRWGESTEAFF. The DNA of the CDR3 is TGTGCCAGCCGGTGGGGGGAGAGCACTGAAGCTTTCTTT.

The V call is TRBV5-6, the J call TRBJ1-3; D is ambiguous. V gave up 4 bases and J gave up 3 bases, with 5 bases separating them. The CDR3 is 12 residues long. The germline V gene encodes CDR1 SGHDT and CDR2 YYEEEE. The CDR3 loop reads CASSPGGNTIYF. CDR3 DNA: TGTGCCAGCAGCCCCGGTGGAAACACCATATATTTT.

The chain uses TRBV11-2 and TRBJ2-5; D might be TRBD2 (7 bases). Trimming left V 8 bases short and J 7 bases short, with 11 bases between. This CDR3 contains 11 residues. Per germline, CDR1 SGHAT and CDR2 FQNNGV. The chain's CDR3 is CASRGAWTQYF. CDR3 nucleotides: TGTGCCAGCCGGGGGGCGTGGACCCAGTACTTC.

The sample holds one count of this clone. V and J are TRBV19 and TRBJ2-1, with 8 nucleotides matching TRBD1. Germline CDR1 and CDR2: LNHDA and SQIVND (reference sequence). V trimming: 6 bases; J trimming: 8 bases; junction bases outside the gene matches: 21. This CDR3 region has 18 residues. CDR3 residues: CASSLDPGQGAIGDEQFF. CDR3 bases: TGTGCCAGTAGCCTCGACCCGGGTCAGGGGGCGATAGGGGATGAGCAGTTCTTC.

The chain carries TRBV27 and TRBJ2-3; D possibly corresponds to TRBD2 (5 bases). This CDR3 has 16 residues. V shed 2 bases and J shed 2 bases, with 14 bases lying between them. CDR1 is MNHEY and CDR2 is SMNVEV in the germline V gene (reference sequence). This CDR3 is CASSLKRSTLTDTQYF. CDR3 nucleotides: TGTGCCAGCAGTTTAAAGCGGTCTACCCTCACAGATACGCAGTATTTT.

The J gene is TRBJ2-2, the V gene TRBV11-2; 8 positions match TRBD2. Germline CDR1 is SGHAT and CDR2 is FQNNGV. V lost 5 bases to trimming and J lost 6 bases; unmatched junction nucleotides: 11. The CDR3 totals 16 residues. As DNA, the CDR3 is TGTGCCAGCAGCCCGAACAGCGGGAGAGCTTCCGGGGAGCTGTTTTTT. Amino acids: CASSPNSGRASGELFF.

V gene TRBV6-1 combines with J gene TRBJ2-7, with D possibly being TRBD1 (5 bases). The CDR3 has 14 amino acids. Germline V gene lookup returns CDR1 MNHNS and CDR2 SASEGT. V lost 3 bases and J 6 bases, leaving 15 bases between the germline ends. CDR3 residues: CASSDAQGSFEQYF. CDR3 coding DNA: TGTGCCAGCAGTGACGCGCAGGGAAGTTTCGAGCAGTACTTC.

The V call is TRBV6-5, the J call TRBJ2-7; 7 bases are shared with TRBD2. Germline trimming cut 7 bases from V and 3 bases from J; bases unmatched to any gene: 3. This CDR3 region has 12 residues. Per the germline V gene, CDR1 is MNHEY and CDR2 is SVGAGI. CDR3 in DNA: TGTGCCAGCAAGGGACTAAACTACGAGCAGTACTTC. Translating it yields CASKGLNYEQYF.

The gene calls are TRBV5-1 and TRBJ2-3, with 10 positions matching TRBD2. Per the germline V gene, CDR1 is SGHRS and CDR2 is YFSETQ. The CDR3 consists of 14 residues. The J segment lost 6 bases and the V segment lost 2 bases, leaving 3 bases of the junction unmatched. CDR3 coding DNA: TGCGCCAGCAGCTTTACTAGCGGGAAGGATACGCAGTATTTT. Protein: CASSFTSGKDTQYF.

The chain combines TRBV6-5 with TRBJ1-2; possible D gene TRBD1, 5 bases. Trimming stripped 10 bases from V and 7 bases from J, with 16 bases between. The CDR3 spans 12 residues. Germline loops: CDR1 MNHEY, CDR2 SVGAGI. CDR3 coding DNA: TGTGCCACGTTAGGGGTATACGGTGGCTACACCTTC. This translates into CATLGVYGGYTF.

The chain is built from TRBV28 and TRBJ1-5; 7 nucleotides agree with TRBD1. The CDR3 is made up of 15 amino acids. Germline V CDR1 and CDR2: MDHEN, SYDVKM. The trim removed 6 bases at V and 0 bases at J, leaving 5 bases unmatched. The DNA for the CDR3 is TGTGCCAGCAGCCCCAGGGGGAATAGCAATCAGCCCCAGCATTTT. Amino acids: CASSPRGNSNQPQHF. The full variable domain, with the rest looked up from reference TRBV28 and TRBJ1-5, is DVKVTQSSRYLVKRTGEKVFLECVQDMDHENMFWYRQDPGLGLRLIYFSYDVKMKEKGDIPEGYSVSREKKERFSLILESASTNQTSMYLCASSPRGNSNQPQHFGDGTRLSIL.

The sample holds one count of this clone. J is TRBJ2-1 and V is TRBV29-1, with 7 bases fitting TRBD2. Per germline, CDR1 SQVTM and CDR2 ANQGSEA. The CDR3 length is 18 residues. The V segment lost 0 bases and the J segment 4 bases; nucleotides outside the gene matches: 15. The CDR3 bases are TGCAGCGTTGAAGAAGGAGCCTCCCTAGCGGCGGCATACAATGAGCAGTTCTTC. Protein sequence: CSVEEGASLAAAYNEQFF.

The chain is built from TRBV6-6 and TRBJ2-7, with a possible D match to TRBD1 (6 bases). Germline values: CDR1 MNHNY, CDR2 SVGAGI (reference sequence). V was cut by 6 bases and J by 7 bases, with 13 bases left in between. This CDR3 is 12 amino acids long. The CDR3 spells CASSQQGLEQYF. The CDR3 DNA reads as TGTGCCAGCAGCCAACAGGGTCTGGAGCAGTACTTC.

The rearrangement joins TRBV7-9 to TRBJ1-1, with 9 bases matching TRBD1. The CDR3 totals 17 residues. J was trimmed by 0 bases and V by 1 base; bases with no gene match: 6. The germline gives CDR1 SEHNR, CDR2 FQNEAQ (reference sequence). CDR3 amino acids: CASSLGGQGLLNTEAFF. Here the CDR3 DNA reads TGTGCCAGCAGCTTAGGCGGACAGGGGCTGTTGAACACTGAAGCTTTCTTT. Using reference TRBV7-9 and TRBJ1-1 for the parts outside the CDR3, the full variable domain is DTGVSQNPRHKITKRGQNVTFRCDPISEHNRLYWYRQTLGQGPEFLTYFQNEAQLEKSRLLSDRFSAERPKGSFSTLEIQRTEQGDSAMYLCASSLGGQGLLNTEAFFGQGTRLTVV.

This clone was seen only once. The CDR3 reads CASRNNRGSSPLHF. As DNA, the CDR3 is TGTGCCAGCAGAAATAACAGGGGTAGTTCACCCCTCCACTTT. This sequence joins TRBV6-5 and TRBJ1-6; the match to TRBD1 covers 7 bases. Trimming took 6 bases from V and 9 from J; bases not matched to a gene: 8. This CDR3 comprises 14 residues. Germline V gives CDR1 MNHEY, CDR2 SVGAGI.

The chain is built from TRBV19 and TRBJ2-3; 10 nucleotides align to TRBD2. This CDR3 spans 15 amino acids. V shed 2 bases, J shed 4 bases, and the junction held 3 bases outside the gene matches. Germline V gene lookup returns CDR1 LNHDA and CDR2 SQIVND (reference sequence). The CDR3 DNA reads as TGTGCCAGTAGTATACTAGCGGGAGCCGCAGATACGCAGTATTTT. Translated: CASSILAGAADTQYF.

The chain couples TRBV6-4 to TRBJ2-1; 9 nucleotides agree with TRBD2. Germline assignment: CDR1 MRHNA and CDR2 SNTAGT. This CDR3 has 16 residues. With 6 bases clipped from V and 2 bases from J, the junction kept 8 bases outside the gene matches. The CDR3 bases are TGTGCCAGCAGCCATGAGCGGGAGGCCCCCTACAATGAGCAGTTCTTC. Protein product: CASSHEREAPYNEQFF.

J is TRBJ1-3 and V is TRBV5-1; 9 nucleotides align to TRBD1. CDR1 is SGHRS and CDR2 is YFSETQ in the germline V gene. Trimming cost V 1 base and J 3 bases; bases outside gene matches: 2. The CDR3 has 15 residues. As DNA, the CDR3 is TGCGCCAGCAGCTTGAGGACAGGGGATGGAAACACCATATATTTT. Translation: CASSLRTGDGNTIYF.